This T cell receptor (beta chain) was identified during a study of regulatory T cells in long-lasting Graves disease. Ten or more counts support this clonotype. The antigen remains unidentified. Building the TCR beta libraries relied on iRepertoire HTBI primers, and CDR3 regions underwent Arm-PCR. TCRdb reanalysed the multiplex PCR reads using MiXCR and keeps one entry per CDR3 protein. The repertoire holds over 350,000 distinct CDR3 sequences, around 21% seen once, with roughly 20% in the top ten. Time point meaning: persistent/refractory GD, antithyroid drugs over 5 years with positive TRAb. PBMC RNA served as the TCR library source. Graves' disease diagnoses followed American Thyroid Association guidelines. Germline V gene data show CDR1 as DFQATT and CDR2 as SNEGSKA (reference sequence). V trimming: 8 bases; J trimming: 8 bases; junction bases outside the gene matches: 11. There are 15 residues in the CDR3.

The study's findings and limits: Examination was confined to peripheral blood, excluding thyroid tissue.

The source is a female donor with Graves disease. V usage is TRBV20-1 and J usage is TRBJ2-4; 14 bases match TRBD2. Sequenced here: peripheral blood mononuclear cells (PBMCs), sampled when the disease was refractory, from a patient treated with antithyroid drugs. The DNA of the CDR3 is TGCAGTCCGGGGACTAGCGGGGGAGGAGGGGACATTCAGTACTTC. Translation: CSPGTSGGGGDIQYF.